The entry below gives a single T cell receptor beta chain sequence along with its context. CDR1 and CDR2 from the germline V gene are KGHSH and LQKENI. CDR3 length equals 17 residues. J was trimmed by 0 bases and V by 6 bases; bases with no gene match: 11. This entry is derived from a study of CD8 T cells in Susac syndrome. The authors reverse transcribed roughly 0.5 to 1 ug RNA with random hexamers. TCR beta CDR3 was amplified by immunoSEQ multiplex PCR. This amplification extended across 54 Vbeta and 13 Jbeta segments. In TCRdb, the immunoSEQ multiplex PCR reads were re-called with MiXCR into one record per CDR3 protein. The table lists hundreds of thousands of distinct CDR3 sequences, approximately 95% of them singletons.

The clonotype comes from a human donor with multiple sclerosis. V and J are TRBV18 and TRBJ2-1, with 7 bases matching TRBD2. Sequencing was carried out using CD4+ T cells from PBMCs. CDR3 protein: CASSAMWGGNSYNEQFF. In DNA form, the CDR3 reads TGTGCCAGCTCCGCGATGTGGGGGGGAAACTCCTACAATGAGCAGTTCTTC.